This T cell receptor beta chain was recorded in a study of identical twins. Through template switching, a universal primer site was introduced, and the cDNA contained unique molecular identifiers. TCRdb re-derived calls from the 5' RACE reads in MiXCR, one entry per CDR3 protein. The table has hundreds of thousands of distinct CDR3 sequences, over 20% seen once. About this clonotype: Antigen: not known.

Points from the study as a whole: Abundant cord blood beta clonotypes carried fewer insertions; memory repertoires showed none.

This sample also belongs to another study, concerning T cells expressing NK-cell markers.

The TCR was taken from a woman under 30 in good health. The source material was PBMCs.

The chain's CDR3 is CASIIMYSKTNTGELFF. In DNA form, the CDR3 reads TGTGCCAGCATCATAATGTACAGCAAAACGAACACCGGGGAGCTGTTTTTT. This chain joins TRBV21-1 and TRBJ2-2. TRBV21-1 is a listed pseudogene. The CDR3 has 17 amino acids.